Each of the 13 T cell receptor beta chains below was sequenced from the same sample in a study of CD8+ T cells in alopecia areata. Sample treatment: oral pan-JAK inhibitor, 5-10 mg twice daily. The sequencing template was cDNA reverse transcribed from extracted RNA. TCRdb keeps only in-frame clones here, not all; method: immunoSEQ multiplex PCR. The data show 120,000 or so clones, 58% seen once. The source material was CD8+ T cells sorted from blood, sampled at week 4, from a patient treated with tofacitinib. The receptor source for this set is a human donor with alopecia areata.

This clone was picked up a small number of times. J is TRBJ2-7 and V is TRBV30; D might be TRBD2 (6 bases). The germline V gene has CDR1 GTSNPN and CDR2 SVGIG (reference sequence). The CDR3 covers 12 residues. Trimming took 3 bases from V and 4 from J, leaving 10 bases between them. CDR3 sequence (DNA): TGTGCCTGGAGCGGCGCGGGGTACGAGCAGTACTTC. This codes for CAWSGAGYEQYF.

J is TRBJ1-1 and V is TRBV29-1; D unclear. V gave up 5 bases and J gave up 0 bases, with 7 bases separating them. The CDR3 has 12 residues. Germline assignment: CDR1 SQVTM and CDR2 ANQGSEA. CDR3 protein: CSVCELNTEAFF. The CDR3 DNA is TGCAGCGTTTGTGAGTTGAACACTGAAGCTTTCTTT.

This clone occurred a few times. The chain recombines TRBV4-1 with TRBJ2-5; D is perhaps TRBD2 (6 bases). This CDR3 has 13 residues. Trimming pared 1 base from V and 5 bases from J, leaving 8 bases between. Germline V gives CDR1 MGHRA, CDR2 YSYEKL. The CDR3 sequence is CASSQGLAETQYF. The CDR3 coding sequence is TGCGCCAGCAGCCAAGGGCTAGCGGAGACCCAGTACTTC.

This sequence joins TRBV30 and TRBJ1-2; D is unclear. The CDR3 length is 13 residues. CDR1 GTSNPN and CDR2 SVGIG come from the germline V gene (reference sequence). V shed 3 bases and J shed 4 bases, with 12 bases lying between them. DNA for the CDR3: TGTGCCTGGAGCCTTGAGACAATCTATGGCTACACCTTC. Its translation: CAWSLETIYGYTF.

The chain joins TRBV9 to TRBJ2-7, with D perhaps TRBD1 or TRBD2 (5 bases each). The germline CDR1 and CDR2 sequences are SGDLS and YYNGEE. The CDR3 has 16 amino acids. V lost 0 bases and J 2 bases, leaving 15 bases between the germline ends. CDR3 DNA: TGTGCCAGCAGCGTAGCCCCTGGGACGGCTACCTACGAGCAGTACTTC. This gives the protein CASSVAPGTATYEQYF. The full variable domain, completed using reference TRBV9 and TRBJ2-7, is DSGVTQTPKHLITATGQRVTLRCSPRSGDLSVYWYQQSLDQGLQFLIQYYNGEERAKGNILERFSAQQFPDLHSELNLSSLELGDSALYFCASSVAPGTATYEQYFGPGTRLTVT.

This clone was detected only a few times. The chain couples TRBV7-2 to TRBJ2-5; weak D call: TRBD1 (6 bases). The CDR3 runs to 15 residues. The V end lost 5 bases, the J end lost 5 bases, and 18 bases lay between the germline ends. Germline V CDR1 and CDR2: SGHTA, FQGNSA. CDR3 bases: TGTGCCAGCAGCCCCACAGGGATTCATCGGGAGACCCAGTACTTC. Its protein product is CASSPTGIHRETQYF.

The chain is built from TRBV7-9 and TRBJ2-1; D remains unclear. V was cut by 5 bases and J by 8 bases, with 10 bases left in between. Germline CDR1 and CDR2: SEHNR and FQNEAQ (reference sequence). This CDR3 comprises 12 residues. In DNA form, the CDR3 reads TGTGCCAGCAGCGTCAAAGTCCATGAGCAGTTCTTC. This encodes CASSVKVHEQFF.

This sequence joins TRBV9 and TRBJ2-3, with 8 nucleotides matching TRBD2. The ends lost 2 bases at V and 3 bases at J; junction bases unmatched: 11. This CDR3 is 17 amino acids long. The germline V gene encodes CDR1 SGDLS and CDR2 YYNGEE. As DNA, the CDR3 is TGTGCCAGCAGCGTTCAAGAAGCGGGGGAGTGGACAGATACGCAGTATTTT. Translation: CASSVQEAGEWTDTQYF.

This clone was detected once. This chain connects TRBV28 to TRBJ2-7, with TRBD2 matching 16 bases. Germline-derived CDR1 and CDR2 are MDHEN and SYDVKM. With 7 bases clipped from V and 4 bases from J, the junction kept 4 bases outside the gene matches. There are 15 residues in the CDR3. The CDR3 nucleotides are TGTGCCAGCACTGGGACTAGCGGGGGGGCGTACGAGCAGTACTTC. Translating it yields CASTGTSGGAYEQYF.

The rearrangement uses TRBV25-1 and TRBJ2-7; TRBD1 matches 8 bases. The germline gives CDR1 MGHDK, CDR2 SYGVNS. The CDR3 has 14 amino acids. J was trimmed by 2 bases and V by 6 bases; bases with no gene match: 6. CDR3 sequence reads: CASRGGQGPYEQYF. CDR3 DNA: TGTGCCAGCAGGGGAGGACAGGGTCCCTACGAGCAGTACTTC.

This sequence joins TRBV29-1 and TRBJ1-2; D gene ambiguous. The CDR3 is 13 residues long. CDR1 SQVTM and CDR2 ANQGSEA come from the germline V gene. Trimming left V 6 bases short and J 2 bases short, with 13 bases between. The CDR3 DNA reads TGCAGCGTGAAGACTGAACCCAACTATGGCTACACCTTC. Protein: CSVKTEPNYGYTF.

This chain uses TRBV7-3 with TRBJ1-3; 9 bases align to TRBD1. This CDR3 is 16 amino acids long. J lost 6 bases, V lost 0 bases, and 6 bases had no gene match. Germline CDR1 reads SGHTA; CDR2 reads FQGTGA. CDR3 loop: CASSLTTGGTENTIYF. Here the CDR3 DNA reads TGTGCCAGCAGCTTAACGACAGGGGGAACTGAAAACACCATATATTTT.

J is TRBJ2-7 and V is TRBV2; either TRBD1 or TRBD2 may supply D (7 bases each). The germline V gene has CDR1 SNHLY and CDR2 FYNNEI. V was shortened by 3 bases and J by 4 bases, with 16 bases between the two germline ends. The CDR3 runs 15 residues. The CDR3 is CASSDFTGEGYEQYF. For the CDR3, the DNA is TGTGCCAGCAGTGATTTCACAGGGGAGGGTTACGAGCAGTACTTC.